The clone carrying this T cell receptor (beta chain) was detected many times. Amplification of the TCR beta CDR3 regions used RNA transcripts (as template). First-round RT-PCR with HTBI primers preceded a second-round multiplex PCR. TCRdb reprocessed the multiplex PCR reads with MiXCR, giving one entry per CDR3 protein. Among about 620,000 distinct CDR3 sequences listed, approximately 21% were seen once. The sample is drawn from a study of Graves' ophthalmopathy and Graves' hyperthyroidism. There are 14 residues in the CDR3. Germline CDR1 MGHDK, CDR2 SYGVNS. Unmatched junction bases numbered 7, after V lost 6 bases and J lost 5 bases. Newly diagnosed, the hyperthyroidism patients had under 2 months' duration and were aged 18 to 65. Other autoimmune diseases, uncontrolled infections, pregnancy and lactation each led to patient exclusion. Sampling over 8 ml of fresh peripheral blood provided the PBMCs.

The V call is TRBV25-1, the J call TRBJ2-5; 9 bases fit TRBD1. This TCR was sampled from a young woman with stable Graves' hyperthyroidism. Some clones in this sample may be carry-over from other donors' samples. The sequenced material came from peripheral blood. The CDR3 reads CASSQQGAPETQYF. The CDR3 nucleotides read TGTGCCAGCAGCCAACAGGGGGCCCCGGAGACCCAGTACTTC. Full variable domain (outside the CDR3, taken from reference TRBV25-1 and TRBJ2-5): EADIYQTPRYLVIGTGKKITLECSQTMGHDKMYWYQQDPGMELHLIHYSYGVNSTEKGDLSSESTVSRIRTEHFPLTLESARPSHTSQYLCASSQQGAPETQYFGPGTRLLVL.